These T cell receptor beta chains were read from a single sample in a study of cytomegalovirus exposure and HLA in healthy donors. The repertoire was sequenced with immunoSEQ multiplex PCR; TCRdb's copy has only in-frame clones and lacks some. Of fewer than 150,000 clones listed, 65% to 80% were seen once; the top ten hold 30%. The sequenced material came from PBMCs. These receptors were collected from a man between 60 and 70 years old in good health and CMV-seropositive. Each CDR3 is given with its conserved first and last residue. The D gene is left open where the match is weak. Not all rows give a size; the values are once, few, many and, for expanded clones, a class.

v_call,j_call,clone_size,d_call,cdr3_aa,cdr3_nt
TRBV19,TRBJ2-5,NA,NA,CASSKHQETQYF,TGTGCCAGTAGTAAGCACCAAGAGACCCAGTACTTC
TRBV2,TRBJ2-2,NA,NA,CASRRTDGTGELFF,TGTGCCAGCAGGCGGACAGATGGGACCGGGGAGCTGTTTTTT
TRBV4-1,TRBJ2-7,NA,TRBD2,CASSHRLAGGYEQYF,TGCGCCAGCAGCCATAGACTAGCGGGAGGATACGAGCAGTACTTC
TRBV28,TRBJ2-1,NA,TRBD2,CASTPGGASYNEQFF,TGTGCCAGCACCCCGGGGGGGGCCTCCTACAATGAGCAGTTCTTC
TRBV5-1,TRBJ1-5,NA,NA,CASRPISNQPQHF,TGCGCCAGCAGACCTATTAGCAATCAGCCCCAGCATTTT
TRBV30,TRBJ2-7,NA,TRBD2,CAWKRRDSGYEQYF,TGTGCCTGGAAGCGGAGGGATAGCGGGTACGAGCAGTACTTC
TRBV11-1,TRBJ2-2,NA,NA,CASSLSLQGMAGELFF,TGTGCCAGCAGCTTAAGCCTTCAGGGAATGGCCGGGGAGCTGTTTTTT
TRBV28,TRBJ2-7,NA,TRBD2,CASSLFASGYEQYF,TGTGCCAGCAGTTTGTTCGCTAGCGGCTACGAGCAGTACTTC
TRBV14,TRBJ1-1,NA,TRBD1,CASSTWDREWENTEAFF,TGTGCCAGCAGCACCTGGGACAGGGAGTGGGAGAACACTGAAGCTTTCTTT
TRBV30,TRBJ1-5,NA,NA,CAWSQREGGQPQHF,TGTGCCTGGAGCCAAAGGGAGGGAGGACAGCCCCAGCATTTT
TRBV7-2,TRBJ2-7,once,NA,CASSHAGRGRYEQYF,TGTGCCAGCAGCCATGCTGGGCGGGGTCGGTACGAGCAGTACTTC
TRBV6-1,TRBJ1-5,NA,NA,CASSETLEFQPQHF,TGTGCCAGCAGTGAAACGTTGGAGTTCCAGCCCCAGCATTTT
TRBV15,TRBJ1-5,once,NA,CATSRDGQGHYQPQHF,TGTGCCACCAGCAGAGATGGGCAGGGGCATTATCAGCCCCAGCATTTT
TRBV10-1,TRBJ1-4,NA,NA,CASSEGGNNEKLFF,TGCGCCAGCAGTGAGGGAGGGAATAATGAAAAACTGTTTTTT
TRBV7-8,TRBJ2-1,NA,TRBD2,CASSWSGGEQFF,TGTGCCAGCAGTTGGAGCGGGGGGGAGCAGTTCTTC
TRBV5-1,TRBJ2-7,NA,NA,CASSLIGSSYEQYF,TGCGCCAGCAGCTTGATTGGGAGCTCCTACGAGCAGTACTTC
TRBV5-1,TRBJ1-3,NA,NA,CASSLQTAGNTIYF,TGCGCCAGCAGCTTGCAAACGGCTGGAAACACCATATATTTT
TRBV18,TRBJ2-1,once,TRBD2,CASSPMRLAGADNEQFF,TGTGCCAGCTCACCGATGAGACTAGCGGGAGCCGACAATGAGCAGTTCTTC
TRBV6-5,TRBJ1-5,many,TRBD1,CASSYSQGVGQPQHF,TGTGCCAGCAGTTACTCGCAGGGGGTCGGTCAGCCCCAGCATTTT
TRBV11-2,TRBJ1-5,NA,TRBD1,CASSPGQGRQPQHF,TGTGCCAGCAGCCCGGGACAGGGTCGACAGCCCCAGCATTTT
TRBV19,TRBJ2-1,NA,NA,CASSMERLADEQFF,TGTGCCAGTAGTATGGAGAGACTGGCGGATGAGCAGTTCTTC
TRBV27,TRBJ1-2,NA,TRBD1,CASSPRSTGGLNYGYTF,TGTGCCAGCAGTCCCCGATCGACAGGGGGCCTTAACTATGGCTACACCTTC
TRBV9,TRBJ1-1,NA,NA,CASSVSLLTEAFF,TGTGCCAGCAGCGTTTCCCTTCTCACTGAAGCTTTCTTT
TRBV5-1,TRBJ1-1,once,NA,CASSARRTREMNTEAFF,TGCGCCAGCAGCGCACGTCGGACAAGGGAAATGAACACTGAAGCTTTCTTT
TRBV5-1,TRBJ1-6,NA,TRBD1,CASSLGGTANSPLHF,TGCGCCAGCAGCTTGGGAGGGACAGCTAATTCACCCCTCCACTTT
TRBV28,TRBJ2-7,NA,TRBD1,CASSWDRYEQYF,TGTGCCAGCAGTTGGGACAGGTACGAGCAGTACTTC
TRBV5-1,TRBJ1-2,once,TRBD1,CASSPGQGRIYGYTF,TGCGCCAGCAGCCCGGGACAGGGAAGGATCTATGGCTACACCTTC
TRBV5-1,TRBJ1-5,NA,TRBD1,CASSLEQGSQPQHF,TGCGCCAGCAGCCTTGAACAGGGGTCTCAGCCCCAGCATTTT
TRBV5-1,TRBJ2-1,few,TRBD2,CASSSVKSGGLYNEQFF,TGCGCCAGCAGCTCGGTTAAAAGCGGGGGCCTATACAATGAGCAGTTCTTC
TRBV5-1,TRBJ2-1,NA,TRBD2,CASSLGPTSGSYNEQFF,TGCGCCAGCAGCTTGGGCCCGACTAGCGGGAGCTACAATGAGCAGTTCTTC
TRBV6-1,TRBJ2-5,NA,NA,CASSPDRKETQYF,TGTGCCAGCAGTCCAGACAGGAAAGAGACCCAGTACTTC
TRBV5-1,TRBJ2-5,NA,TRBD2,CASWEGKTQYF,TGCGCCAGTTGGGAGGGGAAGACCCAGTACTTC
TRBV6-6,TRBJ1-2,NA,TRBD1,CASSARQGAGYGYTF,TGTGCCAGCAGCGCAAGGCAGGGGGCGGGTTATGGCTACACCTTC
TRBV6-1,TRBJ2-7,NA,TRBD1,CASTPRTGPYEQYF,TGTGCCAGCACCCCGAGGACAGGGCCCTACGAGCAGTACTTC
TRBV6-1,TRBJ2-7,NA,TRBD1,CAILQPDRAVEQYF,TGTGCCATTCTTCAACCGGACAGGGCTGTCGAGCAGTACTTC
TRBV15,TRBJ1-1,NA,NA,CATSRETARTEAFF,TGTGCCACCAGCAGGGAGACAGCGCGCACTGAAGCTTTCTTT
TRBV30,TRBJ2-7,NA,NA,CAWSEFWDTPLQQYF,TGTGCCTGGAGTGAATTTTGGGACACTCCTTTGCAGCAGTACTTC
TRBV27,TRBJ1-4,NA,TRBD1,CASKGTGKATNEKLFF,TGTGCCAGCAAGGGGACAGGGAAGGCAACTAATGAAAAACTGTTTTTT
TRBV6-5,TRBJ2-7,few,TRBD1,CASSYEGTGGREQYF,TGTGCCAGCAGTTACGAAGGGACAGGGGGTCGAGAGCAGTACTTC
TRBV7-2,TRBJ1-1,NA,NA,CASSTREGRTEAFF,TGTGCCAGCAGCACCCGTGAAGGGAGGACTGAAGCTTTCTTT